Presented here are 16 T cell receptor beta chains from one specimen sequenced in a study of OX40 agonist ivuxolimab in advanced cancers. The repertoire was sequenced with immunoSEQ multiplex PCR; TCRdb's copy has only in-frame clones and lacks some. The sample has around 140,000 clones, 75% to 95% seen once; the top ten hold 0.9% to 1.2%. Source: CD4+ or CD8+ T cells sorted from blood, taken in a trial of the OX40 agonist ivuxolimab. The receptors derive from an adult with an advanced solid tumor such as melanoma, head and neck, liver or kidney cancer.

This rearrangement joins TRBV5-1 to TRBJ2-1; 9 bases fit TRBD2. The CDR3 is 17 amino acids. Germline CDR1 is SGHRS and CDR2 is YFSETQ. The ends lost 4 bases at V and 0 bases at J; junction bases unmatched: 8. For the CDR3, the DNA is TGCGCCAGCAGCGAGACTAGCGGAGGGGCCTCCTACAATGAGCAGTTCTTC. Its translation is CASSETSGGASYNEQFF.

The rearrangement links TRBV5-4 to TRBJ1-3; a possible D gene is TRBD1 (6 bases). The germline gives CDR1 SGHNT, CDR2 YYREEE (reference sequence). Trimming removed 1 base at V and 0 bases at J, with 11 bases between. This CDR3 spans 16 amino acids. The CDR3: CASSLYRAYSGNTIYF. The CDR3 region has the DNA TGTGCCAGCAGCTTGTACAGGGCATACTCTGGAAACACCATATATTTT.

This clone appeared once. J is TRBJ2-7 and V is TRBV5-1, with D possibly TRBD2 on 6 matching bases. With 0 bases removed from V and 0 bases from J, the gap between germline ends came to 13 bases. The germline V gene has CDR1 SGHRS and CDR2 YFSETQ. The CDR3 spans 16 residues. This CDR3 reads CASSLAASSGSYEQYF. For the CDR3, the DNA is TGCGCCAGCAGCTTGGCGGCCAGTAGCGGCTCCTACGAGCAGTACTTC.

The chain uses TRBV23-1 and TRBJ2-7; D unresolved. TRBV23-1 carries the ORF label, with uncertain function. The V and J ends lost 5 bases and 6 bases respectively, with 26 bases between them. This CDR3 is built from 17 residues. The CDR3 reads CASSMIEPIGDVVEQYF. The CDR3 nucleotides are TGCGCCAGCAGTATGATAGAGCCAATAGGTGACGTGGTCGAGCAGTACTTC.

The sample holds a few counts of this clone. The chain combines TRBV19 with TRBJ2-7, with TRBD1 matching over 10 bases. With 4 bases clipped from V and 6 bases from J, the junction kept 12 bases outside the gene matches. Germline assignment: CDR1 LNHDA and CDR2 SQIVND (reference sequence). The CDR3 loop spans 16 amino acids. CDR3 DNA sequence: TGTGCCAGTAGTAGGTCCCGGACAGGGGGAGGGATCGAGCAGTACTTC. This codes for CASSRSRTGGGIEQYF.

The chain links TRBV7-8 to TRBJ2-7, with 8 positions matching TRBD1. The junction had 2 bases not matched to a gene; V was cut back by 2 bases and J by 2 bases. The CDR3 loop spans 14 amino acids. Germline loops: CDR1 SGHVS, CDR2 FQNEAQ. CDR3 DNA: TGTGCCAGCAGCTTACAGGGGGCCACCTACGAGCAGTACTTC. Encoded protein: CASSLQGATYEQYF.

The rearrangement links TRBV18 to TRBJ2-2; the D is unclear. The germline V gene has CDR1 KGHSH and CDR2 LQKENI. The V and J ends lost 2 bases and 0 bases respectively, with 10 bases between them. The CDR3 loop spans 16 amino acids. In nucleotides, the CDR3 is TGTGCCAGCTCACCAATGGGCAGCTCGAACACCGGGGAGCTGTTTTTT. Protein sequence: CASSPMGSSNTGELFF.

This clone was found a few times. The V call is TRBV30, the J call TRBJ1-2; 10 positions match TRBD1. With V trimmed by 3 bases and J by 8 bases, 9 bases remained unmatched. The CDR3 extends over 14 amino acids. From germline, CDR1 is GTSNPN and CDR2 SVGIG (reference sequence). The CDR3 nucleotides read TGTGCCTGGAGCCTCAAGGGACAGGGGAAAGGCTACACCTTC. It translates to CAWSLKGQGKGYTF.

The chain combines TRBV9 with TRBJ2-3; no reliable D call. Trimming pared 0 bases from V and 3 bases from J, leaving 11 bases between. Germline CDR1 and CDR2: SGDLS and YYNGEE. The CDR3 loop spans 15 amino acids. The CDR3 protein is CASSVDGGITDTQYF. CDR3 bases: TGTGCCAGCAGCGTAGACGGCGGCATTACAGATACGCAGTATTTT.

This clone appeared a few times. This chain uses TRBV11-1 with TRBJ2-1, with 12 bases identical to TRBD2. Germline V gene lookup returns CDR1 SGHAT and CDR2 FQDESV (reference sequence). Unmatched junction bases numbered 8, after V lost 0 bases and J lost 8 bases. CDR3 length: 17 residues. DNA for the CDR3: TGTGCCAGCAGCTTAGCGTCGCTAGCGGGAGGGCCAGATGAGCAGTTCTTC. Translation: CASSLASLAGGPDEQFF.

The chain recombines TRBV27 with TRBJ1-4; D is undetermined. The V gene lost 3 bases and the J gene lost 5 bases, with 13 bases spanning the gap. Germline CDR1 MNHEY, CDR2 SMNVEV (reference sequence). The CDR3 has 15 residues. The CDR3 nucleotides are TGTGCCAGCAGTTTTTCGAGACTGAGAAATGAAAAACTGTTTTTT. Its translation is CASSFSRLRNEKLFF.

For the CDR3, the DNA is TGTGCCAGCAGCCAATTGTACGGATTTCACTACAATGAGCAGTTCTTC. Its translation is CASSQLYGFHYNEQFF. This chain connects TRBV14 to TRBJ2-1; D is unresolved. The CDR3 spans 16 residues. Deletions cut 2 bases from V and 3 bases from J, with 14 bases between. Germline lookup yields CDR1 SGHDN and CDR2 FVKESK.

The rearrangement links TRBV12-5 to TRBJ1-5; 7 bases line up with TRBD1. V lost 0 bases, J lost 3 bases, and 5 bases stayed unmatched. The CDR3 sequence is 16 residues long. Germline V gives CDR1 LGHNT, CDR2 FRNRAP. The CDR3 loop is CASGLVSGGTNQPQHF. The CDR3 bases are TGTGCTAGTGGTTTGGTGTCAGGGGGAACCAATCAGCCCCAGCATTTT.

DNA for the CDR3: TGCGCCAGCAGCTCCTTAGCGACCTCCGCAGATACGCAGTATTTT. The encoded protein is CASSSLATSADTQYF. The genes are TRBV5-1 and TRBJ2-3; D is possibly TRBD2 (5 bases). This CDR3 comprises 15 residues. Per germline, CDR1 SGHRS and CDR2 YFSETQ. Trimming removed 3 bases at V and 4 bases at J, with 15 bases between. Complete variable domain (other parts from reference TRBV5-1 and TRBJ2-3): KAGVTQTPRYLIKTRGQQVTLSCSPISGHRSVSWYQQTPGQGLQFLFEYFSETQRNKGNFPGRFSGRQFSNSRSEMNVSTLELGDSALYLCASSSLATSADTQYFGPGTRLTVL.

The V and J genes are TRBV18 and TRBJ2-1; D gene unclear. CDR3 size: 13 residues. Germline V gene lookup returns CDR1 KGHSH and CDR2 LQKENI. V lost 6 bases and J 4 bases, leaving 10 bases between the germline ends. CDR3 region: CASSLAQYNEQFF. The CDR3 DNA sequence: TGTGCCAGCTCTCTCGCGCAGTACAATGAGCAGTTCTTC.

V usage is TRBV6-1 and J usage is TRBJ2-7, with TRBD2 matching over 9 bases. The germline V gene encodes CDR1 MNHNS and CDR2 SASEGT. After removal of 8 bases from V and 3 bases from J, the junction contained 8 bases not matched to a gene. CDR3 length: 14 residues. This CDR3 is CASGSGRGDYEQYF. In DNA, the CDR3 is TGTGCCAGCGGTAGCGGGAGAGGGGACTACGAGCAGTACTTC.